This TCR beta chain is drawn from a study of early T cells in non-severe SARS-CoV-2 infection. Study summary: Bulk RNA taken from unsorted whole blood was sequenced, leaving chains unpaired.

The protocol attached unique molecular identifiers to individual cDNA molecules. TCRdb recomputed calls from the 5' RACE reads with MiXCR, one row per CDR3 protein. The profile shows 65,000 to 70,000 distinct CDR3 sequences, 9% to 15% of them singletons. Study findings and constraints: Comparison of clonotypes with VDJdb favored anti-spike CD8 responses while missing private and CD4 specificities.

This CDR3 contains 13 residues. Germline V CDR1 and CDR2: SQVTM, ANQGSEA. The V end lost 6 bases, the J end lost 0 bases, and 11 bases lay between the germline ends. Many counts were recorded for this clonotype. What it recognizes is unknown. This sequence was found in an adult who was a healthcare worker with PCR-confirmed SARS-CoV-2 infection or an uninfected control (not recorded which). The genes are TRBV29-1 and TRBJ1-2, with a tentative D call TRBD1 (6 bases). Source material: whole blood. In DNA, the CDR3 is TGCAGCGTGCGGACAGTAACTAACTATGGCTACACCTTC. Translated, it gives CSVRTVTNYGYTF.